These T cell receptor beta chains were read from a single sample in a study of cytomegalovirus exposure and HLA in healthy donors. The repertoire was sequenced with immunoSEQ multiplex PCR; TCRdb's copy has only in-frame clones and lacks some. Of around 130,000 clones listed, about 76% are singletons. Sequencing was done on a sample of PBMCs. These receptors all stem from a man in his late teens or twenties in good health and CMV-seronegative. CDR3s include the opening cysteine and the closing phenylalanine or tryptophan. The D gene is left open where the match is weak. Some rows have no size entry. The others give once, few or many, or a class for an expanded clone.

D	size	V	J	CDR3	DNA
NA	NA	TRBV5-1	TRBJ1-1	CASSFRGTEAFF	TGCGCCAGCAGCTTTCGAGGGACTGAAGCTTTCTTT
NA	NA	TRBV2	TRBJ2-7	CASSETGFYEQYF	TGTGCCAGCAGTGAAACAGGGTTCTACGAGCAGTACTTC
TRBD1	NA	TRBV18	TRBJ2-2	CASSVSQGDTGELFF	TGTGCCAGCTCGGTTTCACAGGGGGACACCGGGGAGCTGTTTTTT
NA	NA	TRBV30	TRBJ1-6	CAWRKTSGRGNSPLHF	TGTGCCTGGAGGAAAACCTCAGGGAGGGGGAATTCACCCCTCCACTTT
TRBD1	NA	TRBV5-1	TRBJ2-1	CASSHGTGVYNEQFF	TGCGCCAGCAGCCATGGGACAGGGGTATACAATGAGCAGTTCTTC
NA	NA	TRBV28	TRBJ1-2	CASSPDSSNYGYTF	TGTGCCAGCAGTCCCGACAGTTCCAACTATGGCTACACCTTC
TRBD1	NA	TRBV9	TRBJ1-2	CASSLGQEGYTF	TGTGCCAGCAGCCTAGGACAGGAGGGCTACACCTTC
TRBD2	NA	TRBV29-1	TRBJ2-3	CSVAGVTDTQYF	TGCAGCGTAGCGGGGGTCACAGATACGCAGTATTTT
TRBD2	once	TRBV9	TRBJ2-2	CASSAGRTSGATNTGELFF	TGTGCCAGCAGCGCGGGAAGGACTAGCGGGGCGACGAACACCGGGGAGCTGTTTTTT
NA	NA	TRBV4-3	TRBJ1-6	CASSQDSGQRNSPLHF	TGCGCCAGCAGCCAAGATAGCGGCCAGAGGAATTCACCCCTCCACTTT
NA	NA	TRBV11-2	TRBJ2-1	CASSLQGLIYNEQFF	TGTGCCAGCAGCTTACAGGGTCTGATCTACAATGAGCAGTTCTTC
TRBD2	once	TRBV18	TRBJ2-5	CASSPLGLAGGPWETQYF	TGTGCCAGCTCACCCCTCGGACTAGCGGGGGGGCCGTGGGAGACCCAGTACTTC
NA	few	TRBV5-4	TRBJ2-7	CASSLLLNGNYEQYF	TGTGCCAGCAGCTTGCTCCTGAACGGGAACTACGAGCAGTACTTC
NA	NA	TRBV9	TRBJ2-1	CASSDPVSSYNEQFF	TGTGCCAGCAGCGACCCTGTGAGCTCCTACAATGAGCAGTTCTTC
NA	NA	TRBV7-2	TRBJ2-2	CASSLDPRTGELFF	TGTGCCAGCAGCTTAGATCCGAGGACCGGGGAGCTGTTTTTT
TRBD1	once	TRBV6-1	TRBJ2-3	CACISGQGWTDTQYF	TGTGCCTGTATTTCGGGACAGGGGTGGACAGATACGCAGTATTTT
TRBD2	NA	TRBV4-3	TRBJ2-3	CASSQGLAGGRDTQYF	TGCGCCAGCAGCCAAGGACTAGCGGGGGGCCGGGATACGCAGTATTTT
NA	NA	TRBV6-1	TRBJ1-4	CASSELAGGGGEKLFF	TGTGCCAGCAGTGAGCTTGCGGGAGGTGGGGGTGAAAAACTGTTTTTT
NA	NA	TRBV7-6	TRBJ1-2	CASSFSGRGDGYTF	TGTGCCAGCAGCTTTAGCGGCCGCGGGGACGGCTACACCTTC
NA	NA	TRBV29-1	TRBJ2-3	CSVLSPKSSTDTQYF	TGCAGCGTTCTCTCACCTAAATCTAGCACAGATACGCAGTATTTT
TRBD1	NA	TRBV6-5	TRBJ2-7	CASPPGQLLKYEQYF	TGTGCCAGTCCTCCGGGACAGCTCTTGAAGTACGAGCAGTACTTC
NA	NA	TRBV25-1	TRBJ2-7	CASSEPGGGQYF	TGTGCCAGCAGTGAGCCCGGAGGCGGGCAGTACTTC
NA	NA	TRBV2	TRBJ2-4	CASSEVRSAKNIQYF	TGTGCCAGCAGTGAAGTTCGGAGTGCCAAAAACATTCAGTACTTC
TRBD1	NA	TRBV6-6	TRBJ2-2	CASSFLTTGTFRELFF	TGTGCCAGCAGTTTTCTAACGACAGGGACCTTCAGGGAGCTGTTTTTT
TRBD1	NA	TRBV6-1	TRBJ2-1	CASSDRGNNEQFF	TGTGCCAGCAGCGACAGGGGAAACAATGAGCAGTTCTTC
NA	NA	TRBV4-3	TRBJ2-3	CASGTRRTDTQYF	TGCGCCAGCGGGACAAGGCGGACAGATACGCAGTATTTT
NA	NA	TRBV28	TRBJ1-5	CASSFLQINQPQHF	TGTGCCAGCAGTTTTCTACAGATTAATCAGCCCCAGCATTTT
NA	few	TRBV6-4	TRBJ1-1	CASSDSSRGTEAFF	TGTGCCAGCAGTGACTCGAGTCGGGGCACTGAAGCTTTCTTT
TRBD1	NA	TRBV15	TRBJ2-2	CATSRDRDREPTGELFF	TGTGCCACCAGCAGAGACCGGGACAGGGAACCCACCGGGGAGCTGTTTTTT
NA	NA	TRBV30	TRBJ2-7	CALIWGGSQYF	TGTGCCCTCATTTGGGGAGGATCGCAGTACTTC
NA	NA	TRBV5-4	TRBJ1-2	CASSLGGDSLYGYTF	TGTGCCAGCAGCTTGGGTGGCGACAGCCTCTATGGCTACACCTTC
NA	few	TRBV5-1	TRBJ1-4	CASRSRQDEKLFF	TGCGCCAGCAGGTCCCGACAGGATGAAAAACTGTTTTTT
NA	NA	TRBV10-3	TRBJ2-7	CAISEATGTYEQYF	TGTGCCATCAGTGAGGCCACAGGCACCTACGAGCAGTACTTC
NA	NA	TRBV7-9	TRBJ1-1	CASSLVVSKNTEAFF	TGTGCCAGCAGCTTAGTTGTCAGTAAGAACACTGAAGCTTTCTTT
NA	NA	TRBV11-2	TRBJ1-5	CASSLDGGNQPQHF	TGTGCCAGCAGCTTAGATGGCGGGAATCAGCCCCAGCATTTT
NA	NA	TRBV9	TRBJ1-2	CASSVGGTF	TGTGCCAGCAGCGTAGGCGGCACCTTC
TRBD1	once	TRBV11-2	TRBJ1-4	CASSFGTGVSIEKLFF	TGTGCCAGCAGCTTCGGGACAGGGGTTTCCATCGAAAAACTGTTTTTT
TRBD2	NA	TRBV7-6	TRBJ2-2	CATAGLASGELFF	TGTGCCACTGCGGGACTAGCGTCCGGGGAGCTGTTTTTT
NA	NA	TRBV4-1	TRBJ1-3	CASSQDSSSGNTIYF	TGCGCCAGCAGTCAAGACTCGAGCTCTGGAAACACCATATATTTT
TRBD1	once	TRBV7-9	TRBJ1-2	CASKGQLESGAYGYTF	TGTGCCAGCAAGGGACAGCTGGAATCCGGGGCCTATGGCTACACCTTC
NA	NA	TRBV15	TRBJ1-1	CATSRDPDREAFF	TGTGCCACCAGCAGAGATCCCGACAGGGAAGCTTTCTTT
NA	NA	TRBV6-6	TRBJ1-6	CASRVTTGILHF	TGTGCCAGCAGAGTGACGACGGGAATCCTCCACTTT
TRBD2	NA	TRBV7-7	TRBJ2-1	CASSLVGGGRDEQFF	TGTGCCAGCAGCTTAGTGGGCGGGGGTAGAGATGAGCAGTTCTTC
NA	NA	TRBV10-1	TRBJ2-7	CASSVQGREQYF	TGCGCCAGCAGTGTCCAGGGTCGCGAGCAGTACTTC
TRBD2	NA	TRBV7-8	TRBJ2-1	CASSFQPSGEKQFF	TGTGCCAGCAGCTTCCAACCTAGCGGGGAGAAGCAGTTCTTC
TRBD1	NA	TRBV5-1	TRBJ2-3	CASVQTGAPDTQYF	TGCGCCAGCGTTCAGACAGGGGCCCCAGATACGCAGTATTTT
TRBD1	NA	TRBV18	TRBJ1-6	CASSLLDRWANSPLHF	TGTGCCAGCTCACTTCTGGACAGGTGGGCTAATTCACCCCTCCACTTT
NA	NA	TRBV7-2	TRBJ1-1	CASSLDRVTEAFF	TGTGCCAGCAGCTTAGACAGGGTCACTGAAGCTTTCTTT
NA	NA	TRBV10-1	TRBJ1-2	CASSTSSYGYTF	TGCGCCAGCAGTACCTCTAGCTATGGCTACACCTTC